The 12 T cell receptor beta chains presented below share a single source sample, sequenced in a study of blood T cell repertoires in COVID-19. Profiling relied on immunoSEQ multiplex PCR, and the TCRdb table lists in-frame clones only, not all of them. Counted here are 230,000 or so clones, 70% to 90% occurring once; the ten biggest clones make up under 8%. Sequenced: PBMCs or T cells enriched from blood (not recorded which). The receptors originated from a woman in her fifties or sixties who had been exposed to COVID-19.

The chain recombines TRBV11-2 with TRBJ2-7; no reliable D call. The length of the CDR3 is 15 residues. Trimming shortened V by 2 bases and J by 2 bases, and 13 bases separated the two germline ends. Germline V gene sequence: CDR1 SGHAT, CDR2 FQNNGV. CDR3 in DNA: TGTGCCAGCAGCTTAAATAGAGGCCGCCCCTACGAGCAGTACTTC. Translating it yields CASSLNRGRPYEQYF.

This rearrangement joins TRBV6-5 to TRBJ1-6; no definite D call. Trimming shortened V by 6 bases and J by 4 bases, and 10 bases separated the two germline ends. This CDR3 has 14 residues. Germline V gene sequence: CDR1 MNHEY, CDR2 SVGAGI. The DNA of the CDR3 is TGTGCCAGCAGAAGAGGAGGGTATAATTCACCCCTCCACTTT. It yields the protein CASRRGGYNSPLHF.

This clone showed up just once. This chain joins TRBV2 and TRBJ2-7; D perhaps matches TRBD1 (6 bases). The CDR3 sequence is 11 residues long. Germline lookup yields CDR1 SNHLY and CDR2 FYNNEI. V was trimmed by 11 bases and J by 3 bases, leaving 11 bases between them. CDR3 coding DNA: TGTGCCGGGGGCCGGGACTACGAGCAGTACTTC. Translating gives CAGGRDYEQYF.

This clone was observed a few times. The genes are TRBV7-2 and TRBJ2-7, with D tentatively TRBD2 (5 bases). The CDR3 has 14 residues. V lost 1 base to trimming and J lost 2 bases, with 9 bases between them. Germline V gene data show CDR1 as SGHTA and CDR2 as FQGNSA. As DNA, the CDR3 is TGTGCCAGCAGCTTAGTCCCGGGAACCTACGAGCAGTACTTC. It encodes CASSLVPGTYEQYF.

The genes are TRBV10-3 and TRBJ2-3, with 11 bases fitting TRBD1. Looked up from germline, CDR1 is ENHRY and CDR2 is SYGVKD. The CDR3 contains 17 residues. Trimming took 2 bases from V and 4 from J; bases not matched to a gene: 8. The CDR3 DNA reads TGTGCCATCAGTGAGCCCGGGGACAGGGGGATAGCAGATACGCAGTATTTT. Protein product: CAISEPGDRGIADTQYF.

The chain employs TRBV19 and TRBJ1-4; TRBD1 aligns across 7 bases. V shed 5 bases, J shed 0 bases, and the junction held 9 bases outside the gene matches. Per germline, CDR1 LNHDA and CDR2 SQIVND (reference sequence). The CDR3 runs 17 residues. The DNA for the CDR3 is TGTGCCAGTAGTCTTGCTTGGACAGGCGCAACTAATGAAAAACTGTTTTTT. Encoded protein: CASSLAWTGATNEKLFF.

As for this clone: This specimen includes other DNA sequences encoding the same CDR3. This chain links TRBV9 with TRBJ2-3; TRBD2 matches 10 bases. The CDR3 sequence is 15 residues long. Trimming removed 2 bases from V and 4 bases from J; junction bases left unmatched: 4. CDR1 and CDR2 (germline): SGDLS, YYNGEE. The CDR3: CASSVPSGGADTQYF. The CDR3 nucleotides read TGTGCCAGCAGCGTCCCTAGCGGGGGCGCAGATACGCAGTATTTT.

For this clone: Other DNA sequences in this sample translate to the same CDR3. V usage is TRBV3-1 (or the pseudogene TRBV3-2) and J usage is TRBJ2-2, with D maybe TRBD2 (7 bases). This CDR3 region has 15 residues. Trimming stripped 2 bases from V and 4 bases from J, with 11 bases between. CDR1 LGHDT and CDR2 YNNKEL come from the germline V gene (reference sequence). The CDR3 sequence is CASSQLAGATGELFF. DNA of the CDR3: TGTGCCAGCAGCCAACTTGCGGGGGCCACCGGGGAGCTGTTTTTT.

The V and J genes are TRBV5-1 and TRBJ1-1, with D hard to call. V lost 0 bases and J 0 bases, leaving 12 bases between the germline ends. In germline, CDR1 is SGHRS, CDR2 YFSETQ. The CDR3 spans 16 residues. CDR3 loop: CASSLGSQVMNTEAFF. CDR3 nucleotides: TGCGCCAGCAGCTTGGGGTCCCAGGTCATGAACACTGAAGCTTTCTTT.

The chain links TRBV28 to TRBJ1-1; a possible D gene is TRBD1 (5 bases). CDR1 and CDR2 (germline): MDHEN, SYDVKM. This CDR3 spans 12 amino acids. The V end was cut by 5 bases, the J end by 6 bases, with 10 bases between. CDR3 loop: CASSPGRSEAFF. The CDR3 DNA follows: TGTGCCAGCAGTCCAGGGCGGTCTGAAGCTTTCTTT.

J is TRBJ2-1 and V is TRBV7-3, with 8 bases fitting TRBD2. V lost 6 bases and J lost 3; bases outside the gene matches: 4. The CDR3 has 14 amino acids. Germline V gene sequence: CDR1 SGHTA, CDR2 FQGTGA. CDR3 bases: TGTGCCAGCAGTCGTACTAGCGGCTACAATGAGCAGTTCTTC. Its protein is CASSRTSGYNEQFF.

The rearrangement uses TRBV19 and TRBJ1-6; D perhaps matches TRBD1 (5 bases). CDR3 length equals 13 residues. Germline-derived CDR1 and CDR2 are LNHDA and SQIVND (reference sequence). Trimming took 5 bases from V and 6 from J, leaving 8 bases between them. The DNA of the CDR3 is TGTGCCAGTAGTGCCGACAGTAATTCACCCCTCCACTTT. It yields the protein CASSADSNSPLHF.